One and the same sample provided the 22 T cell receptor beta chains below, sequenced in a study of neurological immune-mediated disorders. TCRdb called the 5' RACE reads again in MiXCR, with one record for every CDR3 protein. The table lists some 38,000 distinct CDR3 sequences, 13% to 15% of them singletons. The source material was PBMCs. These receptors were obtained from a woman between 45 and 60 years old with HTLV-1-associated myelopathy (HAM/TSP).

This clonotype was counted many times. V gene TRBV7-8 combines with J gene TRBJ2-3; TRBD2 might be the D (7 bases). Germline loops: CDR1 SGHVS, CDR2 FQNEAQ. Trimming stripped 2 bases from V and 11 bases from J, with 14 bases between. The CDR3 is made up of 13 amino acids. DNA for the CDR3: TGTGCCAGCAGCTTAAGGACGGGGGGCGGGCAGTATTTT. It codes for CASSLRTGGGQYF.

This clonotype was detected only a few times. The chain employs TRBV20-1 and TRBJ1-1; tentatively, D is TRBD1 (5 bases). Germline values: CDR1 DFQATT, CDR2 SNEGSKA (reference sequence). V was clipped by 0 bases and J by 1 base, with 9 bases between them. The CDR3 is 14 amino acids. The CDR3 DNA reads TGCAGTGCTAGAGATAGACAGTCGAACACTGAAGCTTTCTTT. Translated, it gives CSARDRQSNTEAFF.

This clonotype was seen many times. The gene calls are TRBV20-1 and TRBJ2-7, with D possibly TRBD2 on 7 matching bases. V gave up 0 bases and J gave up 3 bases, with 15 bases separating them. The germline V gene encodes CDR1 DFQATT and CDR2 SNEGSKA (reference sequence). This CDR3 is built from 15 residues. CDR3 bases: TGCAGTGCTAGAGAGGGCGGGGGCATAGGCTACGAGCAGTACGTC. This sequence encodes CSAREGGGIGYEQYV.

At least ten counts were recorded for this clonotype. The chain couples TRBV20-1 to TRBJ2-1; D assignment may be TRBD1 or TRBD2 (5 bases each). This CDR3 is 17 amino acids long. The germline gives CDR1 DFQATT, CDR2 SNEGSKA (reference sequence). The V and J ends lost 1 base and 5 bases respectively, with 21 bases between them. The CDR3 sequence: CSARGGMGSLDHNEQFF. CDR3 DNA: TGCAGTGCTAGAGGGGGGATGGGCAGTCTGGACCACAATGAGCAGTTCTTC.

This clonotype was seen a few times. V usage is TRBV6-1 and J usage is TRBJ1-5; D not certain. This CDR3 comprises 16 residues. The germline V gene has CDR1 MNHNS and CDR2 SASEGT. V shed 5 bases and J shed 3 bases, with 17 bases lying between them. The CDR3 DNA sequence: TGTGCCAGCAGTTCCCCCTGGGCCCCAACCAATCAGCCCCAGCATTTT. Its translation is CASSSPWAPTNQPQHF.

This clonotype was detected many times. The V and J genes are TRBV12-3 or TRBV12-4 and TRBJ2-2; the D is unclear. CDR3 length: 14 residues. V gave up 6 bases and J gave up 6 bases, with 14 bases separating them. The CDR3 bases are TGTGCCAGCAGCTTGACCCTAGGTCCCGGGGAGCTGTTTTTT. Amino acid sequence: CASSLTLGPGELFF.

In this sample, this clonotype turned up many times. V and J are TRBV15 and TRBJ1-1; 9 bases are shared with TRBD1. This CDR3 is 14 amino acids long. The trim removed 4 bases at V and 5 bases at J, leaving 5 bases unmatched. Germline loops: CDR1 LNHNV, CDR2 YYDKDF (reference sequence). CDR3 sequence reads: CATSTTGGTTEAFF. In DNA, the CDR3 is TGTGCCACCAGCACGACAGGGGGGACGACTGAAGCTTTCTTT.

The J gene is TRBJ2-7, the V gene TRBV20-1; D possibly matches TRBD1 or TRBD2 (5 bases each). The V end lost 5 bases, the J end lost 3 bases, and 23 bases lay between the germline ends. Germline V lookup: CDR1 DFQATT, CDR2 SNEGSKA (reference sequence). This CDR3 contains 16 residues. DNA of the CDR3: TGCAGTGCTGTCAACCAGGGACGCGCTAGGATCTACGAGCAGTACTTC. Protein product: CSAVNQGRARIYEQYF.

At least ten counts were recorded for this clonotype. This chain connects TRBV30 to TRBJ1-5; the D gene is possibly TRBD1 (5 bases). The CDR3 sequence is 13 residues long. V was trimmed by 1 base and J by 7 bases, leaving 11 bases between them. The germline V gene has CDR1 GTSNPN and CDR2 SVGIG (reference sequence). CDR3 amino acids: CAWSEGPGQPQHF. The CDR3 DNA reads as TGTGCCTGGAGTGAGGGGCCAGGGCAGCCCCAGCATTTT.

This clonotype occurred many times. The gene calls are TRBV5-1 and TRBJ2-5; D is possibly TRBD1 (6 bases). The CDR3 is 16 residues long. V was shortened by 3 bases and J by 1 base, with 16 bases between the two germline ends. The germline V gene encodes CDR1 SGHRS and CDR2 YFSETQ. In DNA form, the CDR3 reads TGCGCCAGCAGCTCCACCTCACAGGGTCCCCAAGAGACCCAGTACTTC. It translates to CASSSTSQGPQETQYF.

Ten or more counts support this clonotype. For the CDR3, the DNA is TGTGCCACCAGTGATTTTAAGGGGAACACTGAAGCTTTCTTT. Translation gives CATSDFKGNTEAFF. The rearrangement uses TRBV24-1 and TRBJ1-1; no reliable D call. The V gene's germline CDR1 is KGHDR and CDR2 SFDVKD. Trimming took off 1 base at V and 1 base at J, with 6 bases between the two ends. The length of the CDR3 is 14 residues.

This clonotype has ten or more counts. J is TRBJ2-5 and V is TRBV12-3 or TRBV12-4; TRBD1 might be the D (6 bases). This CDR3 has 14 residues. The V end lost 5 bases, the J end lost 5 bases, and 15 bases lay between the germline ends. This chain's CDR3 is CASSPHRVAETQYF. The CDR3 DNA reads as TGTGCCAGCAGTCCGCACAGGGTAGCTGAGACCCAGTACTTC.

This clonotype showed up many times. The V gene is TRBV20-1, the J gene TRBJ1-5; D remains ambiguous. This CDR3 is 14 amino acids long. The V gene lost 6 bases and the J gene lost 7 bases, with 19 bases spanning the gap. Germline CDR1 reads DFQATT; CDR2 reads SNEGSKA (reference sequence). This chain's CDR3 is CSAGRVGGRQPQHF. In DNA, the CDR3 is TGCAGTGCGGGGAGGGTGGGAGGCCGGCAGCCCCAGCATTTT.

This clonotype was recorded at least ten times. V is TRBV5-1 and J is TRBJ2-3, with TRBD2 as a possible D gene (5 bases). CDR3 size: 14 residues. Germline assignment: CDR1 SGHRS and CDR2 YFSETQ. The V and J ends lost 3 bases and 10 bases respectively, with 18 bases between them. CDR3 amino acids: CASSSLVGRGSQYF. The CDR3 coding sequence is TGCGCCAGCAGCTCGCTCGTCGGACGAGGGTCGCAGTATTTT.

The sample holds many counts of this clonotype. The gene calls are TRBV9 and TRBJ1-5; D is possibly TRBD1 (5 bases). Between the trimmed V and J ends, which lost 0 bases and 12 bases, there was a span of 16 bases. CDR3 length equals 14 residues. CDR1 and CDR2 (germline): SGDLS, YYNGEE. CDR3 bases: TGTGCCAGCAGCGTAGAAACCTCAGGGAGAGACCAGCATTTT. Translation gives CASSVETSGRDQHF.

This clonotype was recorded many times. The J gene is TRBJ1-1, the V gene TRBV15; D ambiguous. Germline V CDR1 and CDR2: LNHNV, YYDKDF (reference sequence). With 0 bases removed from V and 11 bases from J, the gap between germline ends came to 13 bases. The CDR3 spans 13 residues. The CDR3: CATSRDKGLQAFF. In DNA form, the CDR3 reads TGTGCCACCAGCAGAGATAAGGGTCTCCAGGCTTTCTTT.

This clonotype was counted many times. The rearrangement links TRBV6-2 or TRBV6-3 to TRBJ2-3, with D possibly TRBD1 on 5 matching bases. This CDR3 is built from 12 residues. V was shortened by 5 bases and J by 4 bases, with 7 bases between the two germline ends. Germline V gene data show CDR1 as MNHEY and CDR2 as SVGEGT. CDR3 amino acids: CASSATADTQYF. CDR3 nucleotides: TGTGCCAGCAGTGCGACAGCAGATACGCAGTATTTT.

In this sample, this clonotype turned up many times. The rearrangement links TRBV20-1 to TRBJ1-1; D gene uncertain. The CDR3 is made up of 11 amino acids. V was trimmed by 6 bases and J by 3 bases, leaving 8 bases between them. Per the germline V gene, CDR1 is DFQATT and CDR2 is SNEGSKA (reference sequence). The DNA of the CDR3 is TGCAGTGCCCCGGTTGACACTGAAGCTTTCTTT. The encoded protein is CSAPVDTEAFF.

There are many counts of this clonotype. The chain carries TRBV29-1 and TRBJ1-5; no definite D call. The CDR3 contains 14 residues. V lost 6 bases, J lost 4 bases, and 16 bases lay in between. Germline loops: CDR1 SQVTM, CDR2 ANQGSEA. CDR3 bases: TGCAGCGTCTCAACGTCCCGGGGTAATCAGCCCCAGCATTTT. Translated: CSVSTSRGNQPQHF.

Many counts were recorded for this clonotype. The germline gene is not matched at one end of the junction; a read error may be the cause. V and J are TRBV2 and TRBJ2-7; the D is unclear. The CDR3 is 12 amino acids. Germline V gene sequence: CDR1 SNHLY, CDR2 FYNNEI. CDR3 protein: CVSIKSRYEQYF. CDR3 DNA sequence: TGTGTCAGCATAAAGTCCCGCTACGAGCAGTACTTC.

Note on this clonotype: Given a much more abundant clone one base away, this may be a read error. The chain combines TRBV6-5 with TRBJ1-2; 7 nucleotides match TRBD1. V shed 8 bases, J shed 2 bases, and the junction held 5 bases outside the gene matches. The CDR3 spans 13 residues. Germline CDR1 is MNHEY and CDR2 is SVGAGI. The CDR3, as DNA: TGTGCCAGCCGGGACAGTGAAAACTATGGCTACACCTTC. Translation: CASRDSENYGYTF.

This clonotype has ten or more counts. CDR3 amino acids: CATSRPGQGIHEQFF. The CDR3, as DNA: TGTGCCACCAGCCGTCCGGGACAGGGTATCCATGAGCAGTTCTTC. V gene TRBV15 combines with J gene TRBJ2-1, with 9 bases lining up with TRBD1. Germline CDR1 reads LNHNV; CDR2 reads YYDKDF (reference sequence). The CDR3 totals 15 residues. V shed 5 bases and J 8 bases; nucleotides not matched to a gene: 10.